Reported below is one T cell receptor beta chain. There are 17 residues in the CDR3. A J-beta primer mix and a sample-barcoded 5' primer were used in a second PCR of about 6 to 12 cycles. TCRdb independently ran MiXCR on the 5' RACE reads; one entry per CDR3 protein. The sample has hundreds of thousands of distinct CDR3 sequences, under 25% seen once. This record comes from a study of blood T cells in healthy people across ages. This TCR was sampled from a man between 65 and 85 years old in good health. The chain joins TRBV21-1 to TRBJ1-4; the table's D gene call, TRBD1, was not cross checked with the DNA. TRBV21-1 is an annotated pseudogene. Sequenced material: blood. The CDR3 DNA sequence: TGTGCCAGCAGCAAAGGACAGCAGCTAGCAACTAATGAAAAACTGTTTTTT. Its translation is CASSKGQQLATNEKLFF.